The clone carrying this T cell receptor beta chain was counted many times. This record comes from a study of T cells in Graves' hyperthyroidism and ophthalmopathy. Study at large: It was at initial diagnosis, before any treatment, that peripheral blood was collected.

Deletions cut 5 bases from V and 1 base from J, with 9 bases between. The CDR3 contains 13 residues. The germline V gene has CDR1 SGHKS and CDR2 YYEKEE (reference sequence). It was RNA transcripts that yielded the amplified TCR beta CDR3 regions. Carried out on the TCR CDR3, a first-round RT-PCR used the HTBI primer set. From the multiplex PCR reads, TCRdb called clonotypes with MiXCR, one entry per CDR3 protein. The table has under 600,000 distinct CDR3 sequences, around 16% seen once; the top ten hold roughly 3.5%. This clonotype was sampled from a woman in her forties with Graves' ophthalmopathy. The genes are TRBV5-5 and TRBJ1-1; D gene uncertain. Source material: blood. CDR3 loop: CASSREGNTEAFF. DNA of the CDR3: TGTGCCAGCAGTCGCGAAGGGAACACTGAAGCTTTCTTT.